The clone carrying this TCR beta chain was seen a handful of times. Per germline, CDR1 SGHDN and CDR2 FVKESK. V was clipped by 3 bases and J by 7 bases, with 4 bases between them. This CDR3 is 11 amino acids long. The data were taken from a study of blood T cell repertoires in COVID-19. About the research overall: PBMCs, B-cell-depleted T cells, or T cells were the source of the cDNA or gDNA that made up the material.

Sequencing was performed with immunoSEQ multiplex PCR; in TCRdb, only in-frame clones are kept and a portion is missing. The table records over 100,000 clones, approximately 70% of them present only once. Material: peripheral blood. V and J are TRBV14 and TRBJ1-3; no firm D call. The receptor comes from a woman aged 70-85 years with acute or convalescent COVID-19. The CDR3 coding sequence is TGTGCCAGCAGCCAGCAGAACACCATATATTTT. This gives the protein CASSQQNTIYF. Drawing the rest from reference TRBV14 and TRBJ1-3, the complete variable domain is EAGVTQFPSHSVIEKGQTVTLRCDPISGHDNLYWYRRVMGKEIKFLLHFVKESKQDESGMPNNRFLAERTGGTYSTLKVQPAELEDSGVYFCASSQQNTIYFGEGSWLTVV.